The sequence of this T cell receptor beta chain was determined in a study of CD8 T cells in ankylosing spondylitis. The study, taken as a whole, reports: Matched ankylosing spondylitis synovial fluid reportedly contained a significantly enriched population of disease-linked clones. A TCR beta motif of seven or eight highly homologous variants appeared characteristic of ankylosing spondylitis blood. Certain motif variants had earlier been reported in reactive arthritis synovial fluid and blood.

Points on this clonotype: Its matching antigen is unknown.

V lost 0 bases to trimming and J lost 4 bases; unmatched junction nucleotides: 9. Germline-derived CDR1 and CDR2 are LGHNA and YSLEER. The CDR3 extends over 16 amino acids. Each TCR beta library was made by quantitative 5'-RACE that incorporated molecular barcodes. TCRdb processed the 5' RACE reads anew with MiXCR; each CDR3 protein has one entry. The profile shows about 340,000 distinct CDR3 sequences, 7% to 9% of them singletons. The chain uses TRBV4-3 and TRBJ2-7; 7 positions match TRBD2. The sequence was obtained from a male donor with ankylosing spondylitis. Sequences were obtained from blood, either unsorted or a sorted T cell fraction (not recorded which). DNA of the CDR3: TGCGCCAGCAGCCAAGACTGGCGGGAGAATTTTTACGAGCAGTACTTC. It codes for CASSQDWRENFYEQYF.